This TCR beta chain was captured by sequencing in a study of T-cell reconstitution after alpha-beta-depleted transplantation in children. This clonotype has a handful of counts. The library targeted TCRbeta and was prepared with unique molecular identifiers. MiXCR, run by TCRdb on the PCR reads, gives a single entry per CDR3 protein. This sample carries fewer than 400,000 distinct CDR3 sequences, around 21% of them seen once, and the ten largest clones take about 3.8%. Germline CDR1 SQVTM, CDR2 ANQGSEA. The V end was cut by 0 bases, the J end by 7 bases, with 13 bases between. The CDR3 totals 14 residues.

This TCR came from a human donor who donated a stem cell graft to a child with acute myeloid leukemia. This chain connects TRBV29-1 to TRBJ2-1, with no clear D. This specimen was PBMCs from the stem cell graft donor, taken from the stem cell graft. The CDR3 nucleotides read TGCAGCGTTGAAGATCTTCGACTCACGAATGAGCAGTTCTTC. Translation: CSVEDLRLTNEQFF.